This T cell receptor (beta chain) was captured by sequencing in a study of siplizumab effects on memory and regulatory T cells. Findings and caveats of the study: In siplizumab conditions, mappable alloreactive CD4+ clones averaged about 64% Treg-derived, against 25% to 30% in controls.

TCRdb's copy holds only in-frame clones and misses some; the assay was immunoSEQ multiplex PCR. Here the sample spans about 120,000 clones, 80% to 95% being singletons. This clone was counted a few times. The target antigen is unknown. Sequenced: CD4+ T cells sorted from blood. The TCR comes from a human donor in good health.

The CDR3 nucleotides read TGTGCCAGCAGCCACGGACAGGCCCCTGGGAACACTGAAGCTTTCTTT. This encodes CASSHGQAPGNTEAFF. The chain couples TRBV4-2 to TRBJ1-1, with 7 bases identical to TRBD1. CDR1 is LGHNA and CDR2 is YNFKEQ in the germline V gene. V dropped 3 bases and J dropped 1; count of bases not matched to a gene: 8. This CDR3 region has 16 residues.